This TCR beta chain was identified in a study of T cell responses to AZD1222 COVID-19 vaccine. Data came from immunoSEQ multiplex PCR; TCRdb stores just in-frame clones and leaves some out. The sample includes about 120,000 clones, under 90% of them seen just once. The table lists this clone with a count of one. What it binds is unknown. Points from the study as a whole: Elevations in Spike-specific TCR breadth and depth followed administration of two AZD1222 doses. Just a handful of people given AZD1222 tested seropositive at baseline.

The source is an adult in good health. Sequencing was performed on peripheral blood, taken on day 0 of AZD1222 vaccination.

CDR3 protein: CSVADRGDEQYF. CDR3 in DNA: TGCAGCGTGGCGGACAGGGGTGACGAGCAGTACTTC. The chain has TRBV29-1 and TRBJ2-7, with 9 bases lining up with TRBD1. The germline CDR1 and CDR2 sequences are SQVTM and ANQGSEA. The CDR3 covers 12 residues. Unmatched junction bases numbered 5, after V lost 6 bases and J lost 5 bases.